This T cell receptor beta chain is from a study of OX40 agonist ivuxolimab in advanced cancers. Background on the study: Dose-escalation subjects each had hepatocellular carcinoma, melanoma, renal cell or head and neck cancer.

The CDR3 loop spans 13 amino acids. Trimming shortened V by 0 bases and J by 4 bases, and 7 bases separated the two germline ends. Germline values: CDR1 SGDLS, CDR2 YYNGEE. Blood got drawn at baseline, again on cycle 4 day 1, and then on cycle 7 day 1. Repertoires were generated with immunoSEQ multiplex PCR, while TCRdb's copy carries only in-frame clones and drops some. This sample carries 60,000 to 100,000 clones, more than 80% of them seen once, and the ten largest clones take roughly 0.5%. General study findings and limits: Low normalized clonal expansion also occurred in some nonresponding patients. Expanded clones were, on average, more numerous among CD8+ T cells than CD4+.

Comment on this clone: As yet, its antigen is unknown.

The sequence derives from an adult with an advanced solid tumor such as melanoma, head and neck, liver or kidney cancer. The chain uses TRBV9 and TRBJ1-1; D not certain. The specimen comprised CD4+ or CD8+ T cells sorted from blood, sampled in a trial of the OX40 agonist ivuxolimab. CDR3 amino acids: CASSVASSTEAFF. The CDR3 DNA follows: TGTGCCAGCAGCGTAGCTTCGAGCACTGAAGCTTTCTTT.